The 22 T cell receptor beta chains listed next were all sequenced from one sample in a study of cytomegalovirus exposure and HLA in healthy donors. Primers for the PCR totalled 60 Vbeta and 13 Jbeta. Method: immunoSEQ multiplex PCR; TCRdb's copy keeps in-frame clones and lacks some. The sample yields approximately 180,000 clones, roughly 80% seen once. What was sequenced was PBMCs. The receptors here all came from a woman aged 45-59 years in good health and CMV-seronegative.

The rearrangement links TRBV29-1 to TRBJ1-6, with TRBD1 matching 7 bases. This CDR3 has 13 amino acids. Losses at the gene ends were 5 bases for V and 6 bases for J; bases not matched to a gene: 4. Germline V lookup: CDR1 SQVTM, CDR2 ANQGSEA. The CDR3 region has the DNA TGCAGCGTTACCACAGGGGTTAATTCACCCCTCCACTTT. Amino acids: CSVTTGVNSPLHF.

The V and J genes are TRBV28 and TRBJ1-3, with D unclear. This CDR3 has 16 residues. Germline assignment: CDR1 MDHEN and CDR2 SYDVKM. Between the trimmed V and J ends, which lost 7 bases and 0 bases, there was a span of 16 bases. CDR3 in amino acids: CASTRLGTPSGNTIYF. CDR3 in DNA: TGTGCCAGCACCCGGCTGGGCACTCCCTCTGGAAACACCATATATTTT.

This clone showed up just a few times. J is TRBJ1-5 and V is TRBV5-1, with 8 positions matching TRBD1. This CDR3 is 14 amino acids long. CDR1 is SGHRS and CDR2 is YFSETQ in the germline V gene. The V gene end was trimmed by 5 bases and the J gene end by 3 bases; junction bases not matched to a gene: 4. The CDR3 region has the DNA TGCGCCAGCAGAGGACAGGGAGACAATCAGCCCCAGCATTTT. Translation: CASRGQGDNQPQHF.

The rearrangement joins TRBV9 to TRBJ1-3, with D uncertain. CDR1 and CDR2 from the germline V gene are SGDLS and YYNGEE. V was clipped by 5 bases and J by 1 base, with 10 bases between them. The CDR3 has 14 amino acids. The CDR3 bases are TGTGCCAGCAGGCGGGCGGCATCTGGAAACACCATATATTTT. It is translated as CASRRAASGNTIYF.

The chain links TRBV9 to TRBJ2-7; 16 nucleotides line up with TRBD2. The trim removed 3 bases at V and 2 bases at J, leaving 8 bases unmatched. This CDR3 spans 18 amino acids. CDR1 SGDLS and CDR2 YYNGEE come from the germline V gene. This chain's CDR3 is CASSAGTSGRARTYEQYF. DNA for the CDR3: TGTGCCAGCAGCGCCGGGACTAGCGGGAGGGCACGTACCTACGAGCAGTACTTC.

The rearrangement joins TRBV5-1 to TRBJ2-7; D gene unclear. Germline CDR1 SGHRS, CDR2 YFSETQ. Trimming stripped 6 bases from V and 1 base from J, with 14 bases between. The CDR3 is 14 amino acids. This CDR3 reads CASKGTTVSYEQYF. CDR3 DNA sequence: TGCGCCAGCAAAGGAACAACAGTATCCTACGAGCAGTACTTC.

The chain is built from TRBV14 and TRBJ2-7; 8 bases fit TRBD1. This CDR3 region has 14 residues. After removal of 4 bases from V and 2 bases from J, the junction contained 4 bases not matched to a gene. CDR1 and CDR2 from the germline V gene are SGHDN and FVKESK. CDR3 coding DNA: TGTGCCAGCAGCCTTGGACAGGGAGCCTACGAGCAGTACTTC. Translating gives CASSLGQGAYEQYF.

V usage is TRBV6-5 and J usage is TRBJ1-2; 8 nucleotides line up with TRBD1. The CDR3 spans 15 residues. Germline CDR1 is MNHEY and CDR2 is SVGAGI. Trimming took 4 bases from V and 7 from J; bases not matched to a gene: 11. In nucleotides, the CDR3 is TGTGCCAGCAGTTCCGCAGGGACAGGTGGATGTGGCTACACCTTC. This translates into CASSSAGTGGCGYTF.

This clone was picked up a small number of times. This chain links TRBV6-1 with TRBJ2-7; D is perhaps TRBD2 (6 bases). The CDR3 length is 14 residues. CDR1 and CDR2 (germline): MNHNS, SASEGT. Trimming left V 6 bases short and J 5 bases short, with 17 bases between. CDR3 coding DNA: TGTGCCAGCAGAGAGGGACTGTGGAGAGACGAGCAGTACTTC. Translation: CASREGLWRDEQYF.

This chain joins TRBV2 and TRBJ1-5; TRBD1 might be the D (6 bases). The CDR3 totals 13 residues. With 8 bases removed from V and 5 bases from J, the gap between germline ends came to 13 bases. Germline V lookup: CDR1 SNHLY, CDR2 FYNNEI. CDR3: CASRITGYQPQHF. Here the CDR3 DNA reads TGTGCCAGCCGTATTACAGGGTATCAGCCCCAGCATTTT. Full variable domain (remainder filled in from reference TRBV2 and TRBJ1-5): EPEVTQTPSHQVTQMGQEVILRCVPISNHLYFYWYRQILGQKVEFLVSFYNNEISEKSEIFDDQFSVERPDGSNFTLKIRSTKLEDSAMYFCASRITGYQPQHFGDGTRLSIL.

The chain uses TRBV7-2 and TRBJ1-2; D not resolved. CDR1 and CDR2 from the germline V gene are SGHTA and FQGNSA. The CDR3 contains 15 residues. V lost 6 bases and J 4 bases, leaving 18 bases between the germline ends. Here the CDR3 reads CASSPGLNPTYGYTF. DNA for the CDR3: TGTGCCAGCAGTCCCGGACTCAACCCTACCTATGGCTACACCTTC.

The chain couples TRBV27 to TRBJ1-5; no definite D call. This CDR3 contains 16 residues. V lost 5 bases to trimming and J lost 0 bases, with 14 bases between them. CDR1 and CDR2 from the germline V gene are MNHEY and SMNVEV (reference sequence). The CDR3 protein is CASSPWTEDSNQPQHF. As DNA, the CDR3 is TGTGCCAGCAGTCCTTGGACGGAGGATAGCAATCAGCCCCAGCATTTT.

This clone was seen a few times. The CDR3 DNA is TGTGCCAGTAGTATTTTTGGGACTAGCGGGATCAACACCGGGGAGCTGTTTTTT. This encodes CASSIFGTSGINTGELFF. The J gene is TRBJ2-2, the V gene TRBV19; TRBD2 aligns across 13 bases. V lost 3 bases and J lost 2; bases outside the gene matches: 6. The length of the CDR3 is 18 residues. The germline CDR1 and CDR2 sequences are LNHDA and SQIVND (reference sequence).

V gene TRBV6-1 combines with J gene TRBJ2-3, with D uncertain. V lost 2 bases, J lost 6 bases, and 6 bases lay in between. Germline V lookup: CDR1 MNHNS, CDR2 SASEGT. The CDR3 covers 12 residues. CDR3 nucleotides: TGTGCCAGCAGTGAATTCGGGGATACGCAGTATTTT. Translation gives CASSEFGDTQYF.

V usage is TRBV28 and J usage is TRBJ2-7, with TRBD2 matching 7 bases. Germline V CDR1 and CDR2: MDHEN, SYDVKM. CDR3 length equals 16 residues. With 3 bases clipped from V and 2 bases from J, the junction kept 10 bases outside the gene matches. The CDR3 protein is CASSLGGGTATYEQYF. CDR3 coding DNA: TGTGCCAGCAGTTTGGGGGGGGGAACAGCCACCTACGAGCAGTACTTC.

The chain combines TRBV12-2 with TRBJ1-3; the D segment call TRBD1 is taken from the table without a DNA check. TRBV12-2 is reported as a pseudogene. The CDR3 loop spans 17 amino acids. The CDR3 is CASRLKHRGPPGNTIYF. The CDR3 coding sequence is TGTGCAAGTCGTCTGAAGCATCGTGGGCCTCCTGGAAACACCATATATTTT.

CDR3 protein: CASSPQLALRANVLTF. The CDR3 coding sequence is TGTGCCAGCAGCCCCCAGTTGGCCCTCCGGGCCAACGTCCTGACTTTC. The V gene is TRBV9, the J gene TRBJ2-6; D gene unclear. V was pared by 4 bases and J by 5 bases, with 16 bases between. Germline V gene sequence: CDR1 SGDLS, CDR2 YYNGEE. The CDR3 spans 16 residues.

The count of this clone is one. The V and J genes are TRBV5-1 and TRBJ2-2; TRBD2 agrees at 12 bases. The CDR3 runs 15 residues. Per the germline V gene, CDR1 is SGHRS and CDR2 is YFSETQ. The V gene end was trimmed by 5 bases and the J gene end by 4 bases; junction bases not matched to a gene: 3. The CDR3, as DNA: TGCGCCAGCAGTCCTAGCGGGAGGGCCACCGGGGAGCTGTTTTTT. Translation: CASSPSGRATGELFF.

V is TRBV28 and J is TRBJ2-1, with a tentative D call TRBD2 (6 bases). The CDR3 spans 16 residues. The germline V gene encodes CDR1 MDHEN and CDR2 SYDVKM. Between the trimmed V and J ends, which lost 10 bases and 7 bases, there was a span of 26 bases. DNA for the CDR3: TGTGCCACTTGGGACGTAGTGTCCCGTCGGGGGAATGAGCAGTTCTTC. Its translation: CATWDVVSRRGNEQFF.

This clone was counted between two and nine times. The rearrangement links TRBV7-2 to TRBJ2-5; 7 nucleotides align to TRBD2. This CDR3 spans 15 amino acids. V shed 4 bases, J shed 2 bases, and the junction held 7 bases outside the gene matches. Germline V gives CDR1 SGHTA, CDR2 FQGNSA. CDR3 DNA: TGTGCCAGCAGCTCTTATTACGGGGGGCAAGAGACCCAGTACTTC. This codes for CASSSYYGGQETQYF.

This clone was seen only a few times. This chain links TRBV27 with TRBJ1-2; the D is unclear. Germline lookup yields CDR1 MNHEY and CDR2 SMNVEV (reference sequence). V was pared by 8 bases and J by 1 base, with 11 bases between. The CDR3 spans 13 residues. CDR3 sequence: CASREGGNYGYTF. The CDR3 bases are TGTGCCAGCCGGGAGGGAGGTAACTATGGCTACACCTTC.

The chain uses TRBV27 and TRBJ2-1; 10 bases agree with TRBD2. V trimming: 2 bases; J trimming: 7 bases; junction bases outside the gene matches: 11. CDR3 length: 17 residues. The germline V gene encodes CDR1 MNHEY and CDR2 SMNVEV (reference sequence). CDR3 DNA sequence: TGTGCCAGCAGTTTAGAATACCGAGCGGGGGGGAGGAATGAGCAGTTCTTC. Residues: CASSLEYRAGGRNEQFF.